These T cell receptor beta chains were read from a single sample in a study of cytomegalovirus exposure and HLA in healthy donors. Only in-frame clones appear in the TCRdb table, and some are missing; sequencing was by immunoSEQ multiplex PCR. The sample holds 180,000 or so clones, roughly four fifths seen once. Sample: PBMCs. Receptors originate from a woman between 50 and 59 years old in good health and CMV-seropositive. CDR3s include the opening cysteine and the closing phenylalanine or tryptophan. The order of the fields is V gene, J gene, D gene, CDR3 protein, CDR3 DNA. A D gene is named only where the DNA matches it firmly.

v_gene: TRBV5-1
j_gene: TRBJ2-7
d_gene: TRBD1
CDR3aa: CASSLGQGPYEQYF
CDR3nt: TGCGCCAGCAGCTTGGGACAGGGACCCTACGAGCAGTACTTC

v_gene: TRBV2
j_gene: TRBJ1-3
d_gene: TRBD1
CDR3aa: CASRADRGSGNTIYF
CDR3nt: TGTGCCAGCAGGGCCGACAGGGGGTCTGGAAACACCATATATTTT

v_gene: TRBV6-5
j_gene: TRBJ2-7
d_gene: TRBD1
CDR3aa: CASRRTGGRFEQYF
CDR3nt: TGTGCCAGCAGACGGACAGGGGGCCGTTTCGAGCAGTACTTC

v_gene: TRBV7-6
j_gene: TRBJ1-4
d_gene: .
CDR3aa: CASSLADSVVTNEKLFF
CDR3nt: TGTGCCAGCAGCTTAGCGGATAGCGTTGTCACTAATGAAAAACTGTTTTTT

v_gene: TRBV9
j_gene: TRBJ2-1
d_gene: .
CDR3aa: CASSRTDNEQFF
CDR3nt: TGTGCCAGCAGCCGTACGGACAATGAGCAGTTCTTC

v_gene: TRBV10-3
j_gene: TRBJ1-1
d_gene: TRBD1
CDR3aa: CAIRVQGADMNTEAFF
CDR3nt: TGTGCCATCAGGGTACAGGGGGCTGATATGAACACTGAAGCTTTCTTT

v_gene: TRBV5-5
j_gene: TRBJ1-2
d_gene: TRBD1
CDR3aa: CASSLSQGARGYGYTF
CDR3nt: TGTGCCAGCAGCTTGTCTCAGGGGGCGCGGGGCTATGGCTACACCTTC

v_gene: TRBV2
j_gene: TRBJ2-7
d_gene: TRBD2
CDR3aa: CASSEGTSQIYEQYF
CDR3nt: TGTGCCAGCAGTGAAGGGACTAGCCAAATCTACGAGCAGTACTTC

v_gene: TRBV11-2
j_gene: TRBJ2-2
d_gene: TRBD2
CDR3aa: CASSLVGLARVPGELFF
CDR3nt: TGTGCCAGCAGCTTAGTCGGACTAGCCCGAGTCCCCGGGGAGCTGTTTTTT

v_gene: TRBV18
j_gene: TRBJ2-7
d_gene: TRBD1
CDR3aa: CASSPRGQVTYEQYF
CDR3nt: TGTGCCAGCTCACCACGGGGACAGGTGACCTACGAGCAGTACTTC

v_gene: TRBV2
j_gene: TRBJ2-7
d_gene: TRBD1
CDR3aa: CASSVAGTGPYEQYF
CDR3nt: TGTGCCAGCAGTGTTGCCGGGACAGGGCCCTACGAGCAGTACTTC

v_gene: TRBV7-9
j_gene: TRBJ2-7
d_gene: .
CDR3aa: CASSSSADIGEQYF
CDR3nt: TGTGCCAGCAGCTCTAGCGCGGACATCGGCGAGCAGTACTTC

v_gene: TRBV7-9
j_gene: TRBJ2-3
d_gene: .
CDR3aa: CSSSLISSPTDTQYF
CDR3nt: TGTTCCAGCAGCCTAATATCGTCGCCAACAGATACGCAGTATTTT

v_gene: TRBV2
j_gene: TRBJ2-7
d_gene: TRBD1
CDR3aa: CASSQGAYEQYF
CDR3nt: TGTGCCAGCAGTCAGGGGGCTTACGAGCAGTACTTC

v_gene: TRBV6-1
j_gene: TRBJ1-6
d_gene: .
CDR3aa: CASSAHIGQLSSPLHF
CDR3nt: TGTGCCAGCAGTGCCCATATTGGGCAGCTAAGCTCACCCCTCCACTTT

v_gene: TRBV18
j_gene: TRBJ2-1
d_gene: .
CDR3aa: CASSRGQLGYNEQFF
CDR3nt: TGTGCCAGCTCACGCGGACAGCTGGGCTACAATGAGCAGTTCTTC